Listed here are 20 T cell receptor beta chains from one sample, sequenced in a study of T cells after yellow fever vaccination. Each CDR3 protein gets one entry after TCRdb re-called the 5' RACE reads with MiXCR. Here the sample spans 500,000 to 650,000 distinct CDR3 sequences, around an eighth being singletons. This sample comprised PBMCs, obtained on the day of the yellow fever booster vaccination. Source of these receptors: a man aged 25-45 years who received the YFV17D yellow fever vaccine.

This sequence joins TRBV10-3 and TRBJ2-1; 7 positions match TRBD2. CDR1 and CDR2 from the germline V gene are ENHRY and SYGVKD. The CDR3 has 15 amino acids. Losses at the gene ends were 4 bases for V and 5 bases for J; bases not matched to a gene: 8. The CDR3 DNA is TGTGCCATCAGTGGCGGTAGCGGGCCAGACAATGAGCAGTTCTTC. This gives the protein CAISGGSGPDNEQFF.

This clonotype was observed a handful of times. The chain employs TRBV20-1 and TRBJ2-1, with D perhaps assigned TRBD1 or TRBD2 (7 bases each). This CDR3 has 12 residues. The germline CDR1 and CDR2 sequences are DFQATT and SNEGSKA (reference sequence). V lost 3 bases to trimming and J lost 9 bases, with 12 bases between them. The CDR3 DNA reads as TGCAGTGCTAGGCCAGGGGGGGCTGAGCAGTTCTTC. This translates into CSARPGGAEQFF.

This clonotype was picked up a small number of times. CDR3 DNA: TGTGCCAGCAGCTTTTCGCGGGATGAGCAGTTCTTC. It specifies CASSFSRDEQFF. This chain links TRBV7-8 with TRBJ2-1; possible D gene TRBD2, 5 bases. Trimming shortened V by 3 bases and J by 8 bases, and 8 bases separated the two germline ends. CDR3 length: 12 amino acids. The V gene's germline CDR1 is SGHVS and CDR2 FQNEAQ.

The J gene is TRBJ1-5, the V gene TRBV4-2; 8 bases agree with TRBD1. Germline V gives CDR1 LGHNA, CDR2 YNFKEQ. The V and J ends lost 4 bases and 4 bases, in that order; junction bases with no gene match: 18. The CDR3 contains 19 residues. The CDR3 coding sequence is TGTGCCAGCAGCCTCGGACAGGGTTTTTGGGGGGATCAAAATCAGCCCCAGCATTTT. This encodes CASSLGQGFWGDQNQPQHF.

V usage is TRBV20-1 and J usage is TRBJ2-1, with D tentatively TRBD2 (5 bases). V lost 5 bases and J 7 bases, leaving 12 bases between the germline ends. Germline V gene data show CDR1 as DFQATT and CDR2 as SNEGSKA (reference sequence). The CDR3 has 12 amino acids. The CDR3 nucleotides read TGCAGTGCTGCCGAGGCGGGTAATGAGCAGTTCTTC. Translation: CSAAEAGNEQFF.

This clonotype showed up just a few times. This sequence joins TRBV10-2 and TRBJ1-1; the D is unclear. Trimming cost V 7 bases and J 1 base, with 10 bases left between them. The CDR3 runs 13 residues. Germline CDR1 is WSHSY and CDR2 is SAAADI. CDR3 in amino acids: CASKALGNTEAFF. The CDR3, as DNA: TGCGCCAGCAAAGCATTGGGGAACACTGAAGCTTTCTTT.

The CDR3 region is CASSQSASNEQFF. Written as DNA, the CDR3 is TGTGCCAGCAGCCAATCGGCTAGCAATGAGCAGTTCTTC. The genes are TRBV4-2 and TRBJ2-1; unclear D gene. Germline V gene lookup returns CDR1 LGHNA and CDR2 YNFKEQ. V lost 2 bases, J lost 6 bases, and 8 bases lay in between. This CDR3 comprises 13 residues.

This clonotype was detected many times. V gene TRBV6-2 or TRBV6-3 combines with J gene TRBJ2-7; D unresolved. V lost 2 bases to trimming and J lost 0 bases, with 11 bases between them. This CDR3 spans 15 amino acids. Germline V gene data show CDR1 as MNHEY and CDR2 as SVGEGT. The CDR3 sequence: CASSYGYLRSYEQYF. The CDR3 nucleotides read TGTGCCAGCAGTTACGGCTATCTTCGCTCCTACGAGCAGTACTTC.

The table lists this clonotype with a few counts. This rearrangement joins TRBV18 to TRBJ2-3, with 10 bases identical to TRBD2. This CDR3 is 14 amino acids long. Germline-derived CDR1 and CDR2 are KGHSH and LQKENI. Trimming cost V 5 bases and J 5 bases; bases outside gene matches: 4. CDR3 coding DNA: TGTGCCAGCTCATTTCTAGCGGGGGAAGATACGCAGTATTTT. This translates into CASSFLAGEDTQYF.

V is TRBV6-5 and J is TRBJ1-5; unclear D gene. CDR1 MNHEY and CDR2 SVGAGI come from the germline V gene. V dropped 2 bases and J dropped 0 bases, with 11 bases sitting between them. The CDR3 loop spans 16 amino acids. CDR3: CASSYPHKNSNQPQHF. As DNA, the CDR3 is TGTGCCAGCAGTTACCCTCACAAAAATAGCAATCAGCCCCAGCATTTT.

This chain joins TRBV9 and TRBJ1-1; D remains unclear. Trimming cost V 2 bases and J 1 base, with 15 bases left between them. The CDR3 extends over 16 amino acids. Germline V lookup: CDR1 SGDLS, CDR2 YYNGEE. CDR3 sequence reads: CASSVQRETRNTEAFF. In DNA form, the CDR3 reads TGTGCCAGCAGCGTCCAGAGGGAGACTAGGAACACTGAAGCTTTCTTT.

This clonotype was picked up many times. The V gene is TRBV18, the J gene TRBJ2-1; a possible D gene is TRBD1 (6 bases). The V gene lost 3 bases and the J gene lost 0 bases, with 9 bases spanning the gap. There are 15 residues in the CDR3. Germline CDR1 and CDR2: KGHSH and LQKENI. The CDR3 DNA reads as TGTGCCAGCTCACCGATGGACAGCTCCTACAATGAGCAGTTCTTC. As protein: CASSPMDSSYNEQFF.

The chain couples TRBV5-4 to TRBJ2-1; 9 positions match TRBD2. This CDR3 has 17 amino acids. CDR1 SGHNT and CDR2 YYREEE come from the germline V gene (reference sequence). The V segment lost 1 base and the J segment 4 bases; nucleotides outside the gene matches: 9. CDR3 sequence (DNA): TGTGCCAGCAGCTTGAGTAGCGGGAGCCCCTTATACAATGAGCAGTTCTTC. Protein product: CASSLSSGSPLYNEQFF.

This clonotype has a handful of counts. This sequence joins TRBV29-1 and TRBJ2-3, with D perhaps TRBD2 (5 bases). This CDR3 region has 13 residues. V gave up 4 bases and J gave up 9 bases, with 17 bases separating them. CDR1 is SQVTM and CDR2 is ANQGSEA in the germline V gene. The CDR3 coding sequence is TGCAGCGTTGTCGCGGCCGGGATCGACACGCAGTATTTT. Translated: CSVVAAGIDTQYF.

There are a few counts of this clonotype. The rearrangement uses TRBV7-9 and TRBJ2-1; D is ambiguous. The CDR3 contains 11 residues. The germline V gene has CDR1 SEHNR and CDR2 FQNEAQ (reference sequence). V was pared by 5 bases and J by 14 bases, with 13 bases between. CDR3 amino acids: CASSESNKEFF. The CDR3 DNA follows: TGTGCCAGCAGCGAATCAAACAAAGAGTTCTTC.

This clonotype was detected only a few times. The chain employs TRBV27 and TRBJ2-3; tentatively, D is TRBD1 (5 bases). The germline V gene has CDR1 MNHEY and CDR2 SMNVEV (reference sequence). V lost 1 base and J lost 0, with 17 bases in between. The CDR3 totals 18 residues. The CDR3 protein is CASSLLSPQGPSTDTQYF. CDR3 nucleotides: TGTGCCAGCAGTTTATTATCCCCTCAGGGTCCTAGCACAGATACGCAGTATTTT.

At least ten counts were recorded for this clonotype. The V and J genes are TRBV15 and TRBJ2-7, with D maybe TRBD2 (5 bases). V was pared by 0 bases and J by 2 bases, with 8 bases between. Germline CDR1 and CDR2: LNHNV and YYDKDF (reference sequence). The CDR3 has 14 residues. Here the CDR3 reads CATSRDRGPYEQYF. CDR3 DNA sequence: TGTGCCACCAGCAGAGATCGGGGTCCCTACGAGCAGTACTTC.

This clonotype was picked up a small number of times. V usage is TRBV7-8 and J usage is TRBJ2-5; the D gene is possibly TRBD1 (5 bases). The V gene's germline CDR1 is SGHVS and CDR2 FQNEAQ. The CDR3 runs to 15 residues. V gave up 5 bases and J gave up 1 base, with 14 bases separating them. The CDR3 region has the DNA TGTGCCAGCAGCACTGCCCAGACAGCCCAAGAGACCCAGTACTTC. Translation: CASSTAQTAQETQYF.

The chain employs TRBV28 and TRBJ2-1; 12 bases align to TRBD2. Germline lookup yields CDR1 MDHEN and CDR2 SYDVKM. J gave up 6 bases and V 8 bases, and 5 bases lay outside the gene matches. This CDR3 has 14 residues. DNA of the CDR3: TGTGCCAGCGGGACTAGCGGGTGGGTCAATGAGCAGTTCTTC. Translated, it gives CASGTSGWVNEQFF.

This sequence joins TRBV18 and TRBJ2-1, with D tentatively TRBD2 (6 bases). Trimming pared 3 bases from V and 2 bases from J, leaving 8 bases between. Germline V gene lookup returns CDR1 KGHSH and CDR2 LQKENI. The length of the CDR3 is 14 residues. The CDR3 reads CASSPRTTYNEQFF. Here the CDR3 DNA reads TGTGCCAGCTCACCGCGGACTACCTACAATGAGCAGTTCTTC.